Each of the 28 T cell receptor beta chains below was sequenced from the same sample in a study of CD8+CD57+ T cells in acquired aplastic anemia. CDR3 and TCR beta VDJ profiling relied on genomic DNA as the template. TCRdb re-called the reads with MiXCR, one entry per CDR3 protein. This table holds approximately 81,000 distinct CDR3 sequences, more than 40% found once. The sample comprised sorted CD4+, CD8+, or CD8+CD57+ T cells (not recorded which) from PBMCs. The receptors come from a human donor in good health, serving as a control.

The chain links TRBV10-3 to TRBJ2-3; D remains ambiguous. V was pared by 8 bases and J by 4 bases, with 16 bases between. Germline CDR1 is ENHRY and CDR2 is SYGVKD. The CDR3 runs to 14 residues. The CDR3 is CAIESSIEADTQYF. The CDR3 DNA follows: TGTGCCATCGAGAGTAGCATTGAAGCAGATACGCAGTATTTT.

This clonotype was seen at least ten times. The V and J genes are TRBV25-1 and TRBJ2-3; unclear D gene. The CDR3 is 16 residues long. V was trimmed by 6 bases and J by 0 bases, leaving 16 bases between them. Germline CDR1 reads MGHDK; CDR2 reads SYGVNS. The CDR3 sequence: CASSEESGGSTDTQYF. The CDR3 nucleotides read TGTGCCAGCAGCGAGGAGTCAGGCGGTAGCACAGATACGCAGTATTTT.

CDR3 sequence: CASSLLARGVNGYTF. CDR3 sequence (DNA): TGTGCCAGCAGCTTATTGGCCAGGGGTGTTAATGGCTACACCTTC. This rearrangement joins TRBV7-2 to TRBJ1-2, with a weak D call TRBD1 (6 bases). The CDR3 is made up of 15 amino acids. V was shortened by 2 bases and J by 6 bases, with 16 bases between the two germline ends. CDR1 and CDR2 from the germline V gene are SGHTA and FQGNSA.

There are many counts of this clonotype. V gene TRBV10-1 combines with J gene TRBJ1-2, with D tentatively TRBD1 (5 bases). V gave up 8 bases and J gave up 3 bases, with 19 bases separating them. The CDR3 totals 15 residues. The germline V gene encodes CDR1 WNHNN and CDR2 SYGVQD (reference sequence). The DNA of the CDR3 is TGCGCCAGCTCGTCCTTGGGCAGGGAGGACTATGGCTACACCTTC. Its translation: CASSSLGREDYGYTF.

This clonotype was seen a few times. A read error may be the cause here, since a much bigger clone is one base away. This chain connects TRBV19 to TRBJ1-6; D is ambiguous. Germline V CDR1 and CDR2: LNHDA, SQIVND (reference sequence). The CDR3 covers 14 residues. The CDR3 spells CASSTGPLDSPLYF. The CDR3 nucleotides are TGTGCCAGTAGTACAGGACCATTAGACTCACCCCTCTACTTT.

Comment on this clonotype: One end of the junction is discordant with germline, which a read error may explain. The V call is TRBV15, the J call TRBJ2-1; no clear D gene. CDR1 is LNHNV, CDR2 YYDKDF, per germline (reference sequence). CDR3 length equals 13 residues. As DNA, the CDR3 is TGTGCCAGCAGCTGGAGCTCCTACAATGAGCAGTTCTTC. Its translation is CASSWSSYNEQFF.

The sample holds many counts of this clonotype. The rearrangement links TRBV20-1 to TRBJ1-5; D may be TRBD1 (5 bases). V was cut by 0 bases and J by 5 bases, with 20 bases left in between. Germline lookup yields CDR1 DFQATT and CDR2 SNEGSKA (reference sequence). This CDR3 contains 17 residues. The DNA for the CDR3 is TGCAGTGCTAGAGAGCTACAAAGGGGATCTAATGATCAGCCCCAGCATTTT. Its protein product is CSARELQRGSNDQPQHF.

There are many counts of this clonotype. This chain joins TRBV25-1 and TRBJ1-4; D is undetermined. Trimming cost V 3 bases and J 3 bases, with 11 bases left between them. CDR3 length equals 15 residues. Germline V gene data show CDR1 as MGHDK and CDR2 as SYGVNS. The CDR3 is CASSDLRESNEKLFF. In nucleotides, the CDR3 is TGTGCCAGCAGTGATTTGAGGGAGTCTAATGAAAAACTGTTTTTT.

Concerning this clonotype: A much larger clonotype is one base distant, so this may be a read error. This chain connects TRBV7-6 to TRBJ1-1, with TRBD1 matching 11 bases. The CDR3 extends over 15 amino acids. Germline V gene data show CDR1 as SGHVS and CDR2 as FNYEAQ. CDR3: CACSQTGQGAGEAFF. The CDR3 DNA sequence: TGTGCCTGCAGCCAGACCGGACAGGGGGCAGGTGAAGCTTTCTTT.

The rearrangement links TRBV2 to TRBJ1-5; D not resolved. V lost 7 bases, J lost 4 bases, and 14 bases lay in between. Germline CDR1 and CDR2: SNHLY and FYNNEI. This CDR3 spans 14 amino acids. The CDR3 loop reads CASTFKGLNQPQHF. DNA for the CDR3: TGTGCCAGCACCTTTAAGGGATTAAATCAGCCCCAGCATTTT. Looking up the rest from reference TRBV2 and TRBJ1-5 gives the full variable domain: EPEVTQTPSHQVTQMGQEVILRCVPISNHLYFYWYRQILGQKVEFLVSFYNNEISEKSEIFDDQFSVERPDGSNFTLKIRSTKLEDSAMYFCASTFKGLNQPQHFGDGTRLSIL.

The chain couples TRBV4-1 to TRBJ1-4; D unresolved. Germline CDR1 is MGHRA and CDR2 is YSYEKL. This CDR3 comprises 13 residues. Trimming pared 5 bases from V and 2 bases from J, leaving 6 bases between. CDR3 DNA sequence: TGCGCCAGCAGCACTATCACTAATGAAAAACTGTTTTTT. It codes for CASSTITNEKLFF.

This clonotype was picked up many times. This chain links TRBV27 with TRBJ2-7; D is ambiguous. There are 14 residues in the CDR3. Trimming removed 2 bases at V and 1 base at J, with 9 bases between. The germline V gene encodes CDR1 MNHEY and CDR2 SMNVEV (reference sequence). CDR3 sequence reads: CASSLTGPSYEQYF. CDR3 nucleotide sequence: TGTGCCAGCAGTTTAACCGGCCCGTCCTACGAGCAGTACTTC.

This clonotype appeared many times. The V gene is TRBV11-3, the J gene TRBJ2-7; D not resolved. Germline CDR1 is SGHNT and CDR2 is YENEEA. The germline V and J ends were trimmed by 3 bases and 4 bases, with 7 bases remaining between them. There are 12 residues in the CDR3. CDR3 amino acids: CASSLKTYEQYF. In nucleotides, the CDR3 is TGTGCCAGCAGCTTGAAAACGTACGAGCAGTACTTC.

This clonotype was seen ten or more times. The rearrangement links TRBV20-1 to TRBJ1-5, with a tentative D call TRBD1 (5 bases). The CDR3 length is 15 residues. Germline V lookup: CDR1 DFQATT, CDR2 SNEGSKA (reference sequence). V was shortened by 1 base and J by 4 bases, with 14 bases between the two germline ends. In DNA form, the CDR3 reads TGCAGTGCTAGAGTGGGGCAGAAACAAAATCAGCCCCAGCATTTT. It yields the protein CSARVGQKQNQPQHF.

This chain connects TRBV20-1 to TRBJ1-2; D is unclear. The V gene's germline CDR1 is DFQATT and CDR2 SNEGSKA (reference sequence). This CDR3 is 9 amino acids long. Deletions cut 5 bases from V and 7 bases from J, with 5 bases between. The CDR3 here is CSAGSGYTF. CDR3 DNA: TGCAGTGCTGGTAGTGGCTACACCTTC.

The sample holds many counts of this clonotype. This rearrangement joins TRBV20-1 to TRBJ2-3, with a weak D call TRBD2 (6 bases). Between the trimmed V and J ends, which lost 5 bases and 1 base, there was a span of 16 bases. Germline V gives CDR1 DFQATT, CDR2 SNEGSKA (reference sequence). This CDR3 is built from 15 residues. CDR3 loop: CSAGDPPGGTDTQYF. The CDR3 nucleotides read TGCAGTGCTGGGGACCCACCGGGGGGCACAGATACGCAGTATTTT.

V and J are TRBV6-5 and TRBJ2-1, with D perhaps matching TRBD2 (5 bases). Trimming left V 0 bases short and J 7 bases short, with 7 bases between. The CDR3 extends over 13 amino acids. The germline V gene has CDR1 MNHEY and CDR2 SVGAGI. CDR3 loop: CASSYSSENEQFF. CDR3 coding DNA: TGTGCCAGCAGTTACTCTAGCGAAAATGAGCAGTTCTTC.

CDR3: CASRRPGGTQYF. CDR3 nucleotide sequence: TGTGCCAGTCGCAGGCCCGGCGGGACCCAGTACTTC. This sequence joins TRBV19 and TRBJ2-5, with unresolved D. V shed 8 bases and J shed 7 bases, with 14 bases lying between them. CDR1 is LNHDA, CDR2 SQIVND, per germline (reference sequence). The CDR3 is made up of 12 amino acids.

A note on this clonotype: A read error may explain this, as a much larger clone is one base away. The CDR3 is CSARGPQHLTVAFF. CDR3 nucleotide sequence: TGCAGTGCTAGAGGCCCGCAGCACCTGACCGTAGCTTTCTTT. The J gene is TRBJ1-1, the V gene TRBV20-1; no reliable D call. The CDR3 is made up of 14 amino acids. From germline, CDR1 is DFQATT and CDR2 SNEGSKA (reference sequence). V lost 1 base to trimming and J lost 10 bases, with 19 bases between them.

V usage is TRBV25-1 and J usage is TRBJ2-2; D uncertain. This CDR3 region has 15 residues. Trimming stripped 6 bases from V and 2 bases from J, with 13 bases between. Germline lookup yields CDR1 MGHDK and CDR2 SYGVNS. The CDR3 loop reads CASSVYGGNTGELFF. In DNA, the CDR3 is TGTGCCAGCAGCGTATACGGCGGTAACACCGGGGAGCTGTTTTTT.

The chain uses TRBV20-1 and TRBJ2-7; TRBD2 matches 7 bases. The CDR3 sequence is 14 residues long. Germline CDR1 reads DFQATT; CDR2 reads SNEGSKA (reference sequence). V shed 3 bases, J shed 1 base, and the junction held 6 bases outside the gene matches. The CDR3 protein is CSASWAGESYEQYF. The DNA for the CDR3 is TGCAGTGCTAGTTGGGCGGGAGAATCCTACGAGCAGTACTTC.

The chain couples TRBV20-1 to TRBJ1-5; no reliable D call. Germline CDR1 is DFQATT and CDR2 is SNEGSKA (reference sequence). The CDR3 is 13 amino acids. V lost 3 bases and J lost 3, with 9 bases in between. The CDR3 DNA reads TGCAGTGCTAGCCCGGGCCTCAATCAGCCCCAGCATTTT. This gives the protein CSASPGLNQPQHF.

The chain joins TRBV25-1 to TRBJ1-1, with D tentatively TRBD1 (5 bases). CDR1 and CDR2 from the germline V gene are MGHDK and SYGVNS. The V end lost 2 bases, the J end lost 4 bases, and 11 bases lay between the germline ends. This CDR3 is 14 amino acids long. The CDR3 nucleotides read TGTGCCAGCAGTGAAGCCCAGGGTCCCACTGAAGCTTTCTTT. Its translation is CASSEAQGPTEAFF.

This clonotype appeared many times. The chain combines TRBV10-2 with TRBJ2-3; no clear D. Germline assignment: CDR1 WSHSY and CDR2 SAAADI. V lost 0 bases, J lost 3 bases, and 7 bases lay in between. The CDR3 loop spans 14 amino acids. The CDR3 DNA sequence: TGCGCCAGCAGTGAGTCGATTTGGACAGATACGCAGTATTTT. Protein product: CASSESIWTDTQYF.

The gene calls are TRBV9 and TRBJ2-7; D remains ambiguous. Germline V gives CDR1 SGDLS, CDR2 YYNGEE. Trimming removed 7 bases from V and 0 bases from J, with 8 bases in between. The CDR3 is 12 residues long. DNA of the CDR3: TGTGCCAGCGGCAATCGCTCCTACGAGCAGTACTTC. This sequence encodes CASGNRSYEQYF.

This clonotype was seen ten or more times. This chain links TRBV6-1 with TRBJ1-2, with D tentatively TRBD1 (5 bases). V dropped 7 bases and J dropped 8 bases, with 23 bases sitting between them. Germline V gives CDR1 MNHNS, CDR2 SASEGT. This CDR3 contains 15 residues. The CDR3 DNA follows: TGTGCCAGCAATCTCCTCGCCGGGGACGAAGGCGGCTACACCTTC. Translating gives CASNLLAGDEGGYTF.

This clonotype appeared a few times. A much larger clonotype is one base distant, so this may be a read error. Here the CDR3 DNA reads TGTGCCAGCAGCGGACGGGAGGGGACGAGCACTGAAGCTTTCTTT. This translates into CASSGREGTSTEAFF. The chain has TRBV9 and TRBJ1-1; TRBD1 is a possible D gene (5 bases). Trimming shortened V by 3 bases and J by 4 bases, and 16 bases separated the two germline ends. The CDR3 has 15 residues. CDR1 and CDR2 from the germline V gene are SGDLS and YYNGEE.

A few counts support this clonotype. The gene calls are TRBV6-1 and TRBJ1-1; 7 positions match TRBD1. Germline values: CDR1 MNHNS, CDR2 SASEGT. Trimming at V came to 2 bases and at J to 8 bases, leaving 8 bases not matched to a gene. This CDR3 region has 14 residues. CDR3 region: CASSESGEQGEAFF. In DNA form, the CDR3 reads TGTGCCAGCAGTGAATCGGGGGAACAGGGGGAAGCTTTCTTT.